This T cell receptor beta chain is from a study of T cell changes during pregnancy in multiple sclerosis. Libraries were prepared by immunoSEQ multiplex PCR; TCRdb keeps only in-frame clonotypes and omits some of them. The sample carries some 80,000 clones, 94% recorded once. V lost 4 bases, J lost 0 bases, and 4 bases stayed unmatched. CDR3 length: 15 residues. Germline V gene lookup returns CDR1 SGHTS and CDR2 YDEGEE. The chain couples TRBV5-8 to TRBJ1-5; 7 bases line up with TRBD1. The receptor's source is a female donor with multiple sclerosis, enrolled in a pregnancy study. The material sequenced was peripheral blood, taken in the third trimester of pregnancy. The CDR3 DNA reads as TGTGCCAGCAGCCCAGGGACAGTTAGCAATCAGCCCCAGCATTTT. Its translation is CASSPGTVSNQPQHF.